Below, 21 T cell receptor beta chains from the same sample are listed, as sequenced in a study of shared clonotypes between healthy human individuals. Generated by immunoSEQ multiplex PCR, the TCRdb table keeps only in-frame clones and is missing some. The repertoire consists of about 700,000 clones, with around 72% occurring once and the leading ten covering approximately 1.6%. Sequencing used memory CD4+ T cells sorted from blood. Subset noted: CD45RA-negative fraction. These receptors were collected from a woman aged 30 to 39 in good health.

The chain carries TRBV20-1 and TRBJ2-1; D call uncertain. Trimming pared 4 bases from V and 10 bases from J, leaving 8 bases between. Germline CDR1 DFQATT, CDR2 SNEGSKA (reference sequence). The CDR3 spans 10 residues. The CDR3 region is CSATRWEQFF. The CDR3 DNA reads TGCAGTGCTACTAGGTGGGAGCAGTTCTTC.

This chain links TRBV19 with TRBJ2-3; TRBD2 is a possible D gene (5 bases). CDR1 is LNHDA, CDR2 SQIVND, per germline (reference sequence). The CDR3 is 15 residues long. V lost 0 bases and J lost 9, with 16 bases in between. The CDR3 here is CASSIDRERLETQYF. The CDR3 DNA is TGTGCCAGTAGTATAGATCGGGAAAGATTGGAAACGCAGTATTTT.

This clone is a singleton in its sample. V usage is TRBV7-8 and J usage is TRBJ2-2; D possibly corresponds to TRBD1 (6 bases). The CDR3 loop spans 14 amino acids. Trimming cost V 3 bases and J 7 bases, with 12 bases left between them. Germline V gene sequence: CDR1 SGHVS, CDR2 FQNEAQ. The CDR3 loop reads CASSFQGWSGELFF. CDR3 sequence (DNA): TGTGCCAGCAGCTTTCAGGGGTGGAGCGGGGAGCTGTTTTTT.

This chain connects TRBV7-9 to TRBJ2-3; no reliable D call. V shed 5 bases and J shed 4 bases, with 13 bases lying between them. Germline CDR1 reads SEHNR; CDR2 reads FQNEAQ (reference sequence). The CDR3 is made up of 14 amino acids. CDR3 nucleotide sequence: TGTGCCAGCAGCCCCCGAGTTTCCCCAGATACGCAGTATTTT. Residues: CASSPRVSPDTQYF.

This clone was seen ten or more times. The chain couples TRBV4-1 to TRBJ2-6, with D possibly TRBD1 on 6 matching bases. V was cut by 0 bases and J by 0 bases, with 9 bases left in between. The germline CDR1 and CDR2 sequences are MGHRA and YSYEKL. CDR3 length equals 17 residues. This chain's CDR3 is CASSQDPGDSGANVLTF. The CDR3 DNA reads as TGCGCCAGCAGCCAAGACCCAGGGGACTCTGGGGCCAACGTCCTGACTTTC.

This clone has only one observation. This chain connects TRBV19 to TRBJ1-5; D gene unclear. The ends were cut back, 6 bases at V and 2 bases at J, with 14 bases in the middle. This CDR3 spans 15 amino acids. Germline CDR1 and CDR2: LNHDA and SQIVND (reference sequence). The CDR3 sequence: CASSPMGGGNQPQHF. The CDR3 nucleotides read TGTGCCAGTAGCCCAATGGGAGGAGGCAATCAGCCCCAGCATTTT.

CDR3 in DNA: TGTGCCAGCAGCCGTCAGGGGAGGGAGACCCAGTACTTC. Translated, it gives CASSRQGRETQYF. The chain uses TRBV5-8 and TRBJ2-5; D tentatively reads TRBD1 or TRBD2 (6 bases each). The CDR3 extends over 13 amino acids. The germline V and J ends were trimmed by 4 bases and 5 bases, with 12 bases remaining between them. Germline assignment: CDR1 SGHTS and CDR2 YDEGEE.

V and J are TRBV11-2 and TRBJ2-7; tentatively, D is TRBD1 or TRBD2 (5 bases each). Germline V lookup: CDR1 SGHAT, CDR2 FQNNGV. The CDR3 loop spans 15 amino acids. The germline V and J ends were trimmed by 1 base and 3 bases, with 13 bases remaining between them. The CDR3 loop reads CASSLAPGPRYEQYF. Written as DNA, the CDR3 is TGTGCCAGCAGCTTAGCCCCGGGACCTCGCTACGAGCAGTACTTC.

J is TRBJ1-3 and V is TRBV28; D is undetermined. Between the trimmed V and J ends, which lost 2 bases and 3 bases, there was a span of 2 bases. CDR1 is MDHEN and CDR2 is SYDVKM in the germline V gene. CDR3 length equals 12 residues. The CDR3 DNA follows: TGTGCCAGCAGTTTACGTGGAAACACCATATATTTT. This sequence encodes CASSLRGNTIYF. The whole variable domain, filled in from reference TRBV28 and TRBJ1-3, reads DVKVTQSSRYLVKRTGEKVFLECVQDMDHENMFWYRQDPGLGLRLIYFSYDVKMKEKGDIPEGYSVSREKKERFSLILESASTNQTSMYLCASSLRGNTIYFGEGSWLTVV.

This clone was counted a single time. The chain employs TRBV2 and TRBJ1-1, with 9 bases matching TRBD1. Trimming at V came to 7 bases and at J to 6 bases, leaving 6 bases not matched to a gene. The CDR3 contains 13 residues. The germline V gene has CDR1 SNHLY and CDR2 FYNNEI. The CDR3 nucleotides read TGTGCCAGCATAGGGGACAGGGTCTCTGAAGCTTTCTTT. Its protein is CASIGDRVSEAFF.

CDR3 sequence reads: CASSKTSGTAEQFF. Here the CDR3 DNA reads TGTGCCAGCAGTAAGACTAGCGGGACTGCTGAGCAGTTCTTC. This chain connects TRBV28 to TRBJ2-1; 11 bases are shared with TRBD2. This CDR3 comprises 14 residues. Germline V gives CDR1 MDHEN, CDR2 SYDVKM. The junction had 6 bases not matched to a gene; V was cut back by 5 bases and J by 9 bases.

The rearrangement links TRBV25-1 to TRBJ1-4; D perhaps matches TRBD1 (5 bases). Germline V gives CDR1 MGHDK, CDR2 SYGVNS. Trimming removed 0 bases at V and 0 bases at J, with 11 bases between. The CDR3 extends over 17 amino acids. Here the CDR3 reads CASSEYKRGATNEKLFF. The CDR3 nucleotides read TGTGCCAGCAGTGAATATAAAAGGGGCGCAACTAATGAAAAACTGTTTTTT.

This chain connects TRBV4-1 to TRBJ1-4, with D tentatively TRBD1 (6 bases). The CDR3 length is 15 residues. The V end was cut by 8 bases, the J end by 7 bases, with 20 bases between. Germline CDR1 MGHRA, CDR2 YSYEKL. CDR3 DNA: TGCGCCAGCCGCCCTTGGGGGCTTGGGGTTGAAAAACTGTTTTTT. It is translated as CASRPWGLGVEKLFF.

The chain recombines TRBV27 with TRBJ2-1; no clear D. This CDR3 has 12 amino acids. Trimming pared 8 bases from V and 8 bases from J, leaving 13 bases between. Germline V CDR1 and CDR2: MNHEY, SMNVEV (reference sequence). CDR3 residues: CASRSRLHEQFF. The CDR3 DNA reads as TGTGCCAGCCGTAGTAGACTCCATGAGCAGTTCTTC.

This clone is medium-sized (0.01 to 0.1%) in the sample. The chain has TRBV7-9 and TRBJ2-7; 9 bases are shared with TRBD2. Losses at the gene ends were 4 bases for V and 0 bases for J; bases not matched to a gene: 10. This CDR3 is built from 17 residues. CDR1 SEHNR and CDR2 FQNEAQ come from the germline V gene (reference sequence). In DNA form, the CDR3 reads TGTGCCAGCAGCTCTCCCCTTGGTAGCGGGAGCTCCTACGAGCAGTACTTC. It encodes CASSSPLGSGSSYEQYF.

V is TRBV7-9 and J is TRBJ2-3, with TRBD2 matching 10 bases. The CDR3 consists of 15 residues. V was pared by 6 bases and J by 5 bases, with 8 bases of the junction left unmatched. Germline V gene lookup returns CDR1 SEHNR and CDR2 FQNEAQ (reference sequence). The CDR3 spells CASSDSGRSVDTQYF. DNA for the CDR3: TGTGCCAGCAGTGATAGCGGGAGGAGTGTAGATACGCAGTATTTT.

The genes are TRBV29-1 and TRBJ2-7; 12 nucleotides match TRBD2. Germline CDR1 SQVTM, CDR2 ANQGSEA. The CDR3 has 14 residues. The J segment lost 7 bases and the V segment lost 3 bases, leaving 7 bases of the junction unmatched. In DNA form, the CDR3 reads TGCAGCGTTGAGAAGGGACTAGCGGGCCGTGAGCAGTACTTC. This translates into CSVEKGLAGREQYF.

Only a few counts were recorded for this clone. The sample carries other DNA sequences with the same CDR3. V usage is TRBV6-5 and J usage is TRBJ2-2, with a possible D match to TRBD1 (5 bases). The CDR3 extends over 13 amino acids. Germline V CDR1 and CDR2: MNHEY, SVGAGI. The germline V and J ends were trimmed by 4 bases and 5 bases, with 8 bases remaining between them. CDR3: CASSSPGTGELFF. In DNA, the CDR3 is TGTGCCAGCAGTTCCCCAGGGACCGGGGAGCTGTTTTTT.

The chain is built from TRBV28 and TRBJ2-4, with no clear D. This CDR3 is built from 15 residues. V was trimmed by 2 bases and J by 1 base, leaving 9 bases between them. Germline values: CDR1 MDHEN, CDR2 SYDVKM. This CDR3 reads CASSLMELAKNIQYF. CDR3 sequence (DNA): TGTGCCAGCAGTTTAATGGAGTTGGCCAAAAACATTCAGTACTTC.

The CDR3 reads CASSRGQGAAYEQYF. CDR3 bases: TGTGCCAGCAGCCGGGGACAGGGGGCCGCCTACGAGCAGTACTTC. The chain recombines TRBV16 with TRBJ2-7, with 12 positions matching TRBD1. Trimming took 4 bases from V and 2 from J; bases not matched to a gene: 3. The CDR3 runs to 15 residues. CDR1 is KGHSY, CDR2 FQNENV, per germline. Based on the CDR3 plus reference TRBV16 and TRBJ2-7, the full variable domain is GEEVAQTPKHLVRGEGQKAKLYCAPIKGHSYVFWYQQVLKNEFKFLISFQNENVFDETGMPKERFSAKCLPNSPCSLEIQATKLEDSAVYFCASSRGQGAAYEQYFGPGTRLTVT.

The CDR3 sequence is CASSERRDSYNEQFF. DNA for the CDR3: TGCGCCAGCAGTGAGCGTCGGGATTCCTACAATGAGCAGTTCTTC. The V gene is TRBV10-2, the J gene TRBJ2-1; perhaps TRBD2 as D (5 bases). V lost 2 bases and J lost 1, with 9 bases in between. This CDR3 is built from 15 residues. Germline V CDR1 and CDR2: WSHSY, SAAADI.